A selection of T cell receptor beta chains follows, all from one sample in a study of ipilimumab plus nivolumab after autologous stem cell transplantation. Generated by immunoSEQ multiplex PCR, the TCRdb table keeps only in-frame clones and is missing some. Of about 16,000 clones in the sample, roughly 71% were seen once. The material was PBMCs, obtained in a trial of ipilimumab plus nivolumab as post-transplant consolidation. The receptors shown here come from a male donor with diffuse large B-cell lymphoma. Both conserved end residues are part of each CDR3. Fields, in order: clone size, D gene, J gene, V gene, CDR3 DNA, CDR3 protein. The D gene is left open where the match is weak. Clone size, where shown, is once, few, many, or a class for clones that have expanded.

clone_size: NA
d_call: NA
j_call: TRBJ2-1
v_call: TRBV7-6
cdr3_nt: TGTGCCAGCAGCGCGATTGGGGGGAGCTCCTACAATGAGCAGTTCTTC
cdr3_aa: CASSAIGGSSYNEQFF

clone_size: NA
d_call: TRBD2
j_call: TRBJ2-7
v_call: TRBV27
cdr3_nt: TGTGCCAGCAGGGGACTAGCGGTCCTCTCCTACGAGCAGTACTTC
cdr3_aa: CASRGLAVLSYEQYF

clone_size: NA
d_call: NA
j_call: TRBJ1-4
v_call: TRBV30
cdr3_nt: TGTGCCTGCCCCCTTGGGGAGGACTATAATGAAAAACTGTTTTTT
cdr3_aa: CACPLGEDYNEKLFF

clone_size: NA
d_call: NA
j_call: TRBJ1-1
v_call: TRBV9
cdr3_nt: TGTGCCAGCAGCGTAGGCCGACTGAACACTGAAGCTTTCTTT
cdr3_aa: CASSVGRLNTEAFF

clone_size: once
d_call: TRBD1
j_call: TRBJ2-7
v_call: TRBV7-3
cdr3_nt: TGTGCCAGCAGCCGGGACAGGGGGCCGTACGAGCAGTACTTC
cdr3_aa: CASSRDRGPYEQYF

clone_size: NA
d_call: NA
j_call: TRBJ1-2
v_call: TRBV7-2
cdr3_nt: TGTGCCAGCAGCTTAAATATTTATTCGGGACACTACACCTTC
cdr3_aa: CASSLNIYSGHYTF

clone_size: NA
d_call: NA
j_call: TRBJ2-1
v_call: TRBV7-9
cdr3_nt: TGCGCCAGCAGCCAAGAGCCGAATTACAATGAGCAGTTCTTC
cdr3_aa: CASSQEPNYNEQFF

clone_size: NA
d_call: NA
j_call: TRBJ2-2
v_call: TRBV5-1
cdr3_nt: TGCGCCAGCAGCTTGGGGACGGGCATCTCCGGGGAGCTGTTTTTT
cdr3_aa: CASSLGTGISGELFF

clone_size: NA
d_call: TRBD2
j_call: TRBJ2-1
v_call: TRBV4-2
cdr3_nt: TGTGCCAGCAGCCTCTTATCGGGTAGCGGGAGTGGGAATGAGCAGTTCTTC
cdr3_aa: CASSLLSGSGSGNEQFF

clone_size: NA
d_call: NA
j_call: TRBJ2-7
v_call: TRBV21-1
cdr3_nt: TGTGCCAGCAGCAAAGCGCTTTCCATCTCCTACGAGCAGTACTTC
cdr3_aa: CASSKALSISYEQYF

clone_size: NA
d_call: NA
j_call: TRBJ1-1
v_call: TRBV5-1
cdr3_nt: TGCGCCAGCAGCTGGGGTATCGGTATGATGAACACTGAAGCTTTCTTT
cdr3_aa: CASSWGIGMMNTEAFF

clone_size: few
d_call: NA
j_call: TRBJ2-3
v_call: TRBV7-8
cdr3_nt: TGTGCCAGCAGCTTACAAGGAGATACGCAGTATTTT
cdr3_aa: CASSLQGDTQYF

clone_size: NA
d_call: NA
j_call: TRBJ2-1
v_call: TRBV18
cdr3_nt: TGTGCCAGCTCACTGCGGGGCCCCCGAAGCTCCTACAATGAGCAGTTCTTC
cdr3_aa: CASSLRGPRSSYNEQFF

clone_size: NA
d_call: TRBD2
j_call: TRBJ2-5
v_call: TRBV7-8
cdr3_nt: TGTGCCAGCAGCGTGACTAGCGGGAATTCAGAGACCCAGTACTTC
cdr3_aa: CASSVTSGNSETQYF

clone_size: once
d_call: NA
j_call: TRBJ1-6
v_call: TRBV6-5
cdr3_nt: TGTGCCAGCAGTTATATATTCCAGGATTCACCCCTCCACTTT
cdr3_aa: CASSYIFQDSPLHF

clone_size: once
d_call: NA
j_call: TRBJ2-1
v_call: TRBV5-1
cdr3_nt: TGCGCCAGCAGCCTTTCTTCCGGGGGAGATGAGCAGTTCTTC
cdr3_aa: CASSLSSGGDEQFF